Listed here are 17 T cell receptor beta chains from one sample, sequenced in a study of cytomegalovirus exposure and HLA in healthy donors. The primer mix had 60 Vbeta and 13 Jbeta primers. TCRdb's table, derived via immunoSEQ multiplex PCR, lists solely in-frame clones and lacks some. The repertoire holds 85,000 to 90,000 clones, with 85% as singletons. The sample taken for sequencing was PBMCs. These receptors came from a man aged 35 to 55 in good health and CMV-seropositive.

V gene TRBV6-6 combines with J gene TRBJ1-6, with D maybe TRBD1 (6 bases). Germline CDR1 is MNHNY and CDR2 is SVGAGI (reference sequence). V was clipped by 6 bases and J by 4 bases, with 16 bases between them. The CDR3 has 16 amino acids. The CDR3 here is CASSRQAGEYNSPLHF. The CDR3 DNA is TGTGCCAGCAGCCGGCAGGCAGGGGAGTATAATTCACCCCTCCACTTT.

The CDR3 bases are TGTGCCAGTAGTATTGGTCTGACAGGGCATTCACCCCTCCACTTT. Its translation is CASSIGLTGHSPLHF. The chain carries TRBV19 and TRBJ1-6; 7 positions agree with TRBD1. Losses at the gene ends were 3 bases for V and 8 bases for J; bases not matched to a gene: 7. The V gene's germline CDR1 is LNHDA and CDR2 SQIVND (reference sequence). The CDR3 consists of 15 residues.

The chain employs TRBV5-1 and TRBJ2-1, with 9 bases fitting TRBD2. The CDR3 is 16 residues long. The V gene's germline CDR1 is SGHRS and CDR2 YFSETQ. V gave up 0 bases and J gave up 6 bases; unmatched junction bases: 7. This CDR3 is CASSLDSGRGGNEQFF. The CDR3 DNA follows: TGCGCCAGCAGCTTGGATAGCGGGAGAGGGGGCAATGAGCAGTTCTTC. Using reference TRBV5-1 and TRBJ2-1 for the parts outside the CDR3, the full variable domain is KAGVTQTPRYLIKTRGQQVTLSCSPISGHRSVSWYQQTPGQGLQFLFEYFSETQRNKGNFPGRFSGRQFSNSRSEMNVSTLELGDSALYLCASSLDSGRGGNEQFFGPGTRLTVL.

V and J are TRBV7-2 and TRBJ2-1, with a weak D call TRBD2 (5 bases). Trimming stripped 2 bases from V and 0 bases from J, with 11 bases between. The germline gives CDR1 SGHTA, CDR2 FQGNSA. CDR3 size: 16 residues. CDR3 nucleotides: TGTGCCAGCAGCTTAAGGTTGGGGAGCTCCTACAATGAGCAGTTCTTC. Protein product: CASSLRLGSSYNEQFF.

J is TRBJ1-3 and V is TRBV28, with D possibly being TRBD1 (5 bases). This CDR3 is built from 15 residues. Germline V gene sequence: CDR1 MDHEN, CDR2 SYDVKM. The germline V and J ends were trimmed by 3 bases and 4 bases, with 13 bases remaining between them. The DNA of the CDR3 is TGTGCCAGCAGTTTCGCGGGGGTTAGAGGAAACACCATATATTTT. This codes for CASSFAGVRGNTIYF. The variable domain in full, with the rest retrieved from reference TRBV28 and TRBJ1-3, is DVKVTQSSRYLVKRTGEKVFLECVQDMDHENMFWYRQDPGLGLRLIYFSYDVKMKEKGDIPEGYSVSREKKERFSLILESASTNQTSMYLCASSFAGVRGNTIYFGEGSWLTVV.

The V call is TRBV4-1, the J call TRBJ2-2, with a possible D match to TRBD2 (6 bases). Trimming stripped 0 bases from V and 5 bases from J, with 16 bases between. The CDR3 loop spans 17 amino acids. Per germline, CDR1 MGHRA and CDR2 YSYEKL. This CDR3 reads CASSQDSERVLTGELFF. CDR3 bases: TGCGCCAGCAGCCAAGATTCGGAGCGGGTTTTGACCGGGGAGCTGTTTTTT.

The chain employs TRBV27 and TRBJ2-1, with TRBD2 matching 9 bases. The trim removed 0 bases at V and 6 bases at J, leaving 9 bases unmatched. Germline-derived CDR1 and CDR2 are MNHEY and SMNVEV (reference sequence). This CDR3 contains 17 residues. CDR3 amino acids: CASSLSPWLAGPNEQFF. In nucleotides, the CDR3 is TGTGCCAGCAGTTTATCGCCTTGGCTAGCGGGGCCCAATGAGCAGTTCTTC.

For the CDR3, the DNA is TGTGCCAGCAGCTTAGGGCAGGGCGTCGGGACCCAGTACTTC. As protein: CASSLGQGVGTQYF. This chain uses TRBV5-5 with TRBJ2-5; possible D gene TRBD1, 5 bases. Germline lookup yields CDR1 SGHKS and CDR2 YYEKEE (reference sequence). CDR3 length: 14 amino acids. Deletions cut 2 bases from V and 7 bases from J, with 15 bases between. Full variable domain (rest looked up from reference TRBV5-5 and TRBJ2-5): DAGVTQSPTHLIKTRGQQVTLRCSPISGHKSVSWYQQVLGQGPQFIFQYYEKEERGRGNFPDRFSARQFPNYSSELNVNALLLGDSALYLCASSLGQGVGTQYFGPGTRLLVL.

V is TRBV5-4 and J is TRBJ2-2; perhaps TRBD1 as D (6 bases). The V end lost 4 bases, the J end lost 6 bases, and 10 bases lay between the germline ends. There are 13 residues in the CDR3. Germline loops: CDR1 SGHNT, CDR2 YYREEE (reference sequence). CDR3 DNA sequence: TGTGCCAGCAGCGGCCCAGGGGCCGGGGAGCTGTTTTTT. It encodes CASSGPGAGELFF.

V gene TRBV28 combines with J gene TRBJ2-1; 9 bases are shared with TRBD2. The CDR3 has 15 amino acids. The junction had 9 bases not matched to a gene; V was cut back by 5 bases and J by 7 bases. The V gene's germline CDR1 is MDHEN and CDR2 SYDVKM. The CDR3 spells CASSLSGSDSNEQFF. The CDR3 DNA reads as TGTGCCAGCAGTCTTAGCGGGAGTGATAGTAATGAGCAGTTCTTC.

This clone has just a few counts. The chain joins TRBV11-3 to TRBJ1-2; 7 nucleotides match TRBD1. V trimming: 5 bases; J trimming: 8 bases; junction bases outside the gene matches: 5. This CDR3 is 12 amino acids long. Germline V gene data show CDR1 as SGHNT and CDR2 as YENEEA. CDR3 protein: CASSTRQGGYTF. The CDR3 coding sequence is TGTGCCAGCAGCACACGACAGGGAGGCTACACCTTC.

This clone was counted a single time. This chain connects TRBV4-2 to TRBJ1-1; 11 bases align to TRBD1. Per the germline V gene, CDR1 is LGHNA and CDR2 is YNFKEQ. This CDR3 region has 14 residues. Trimming at V came to 5 bases and at J to 5 bases, leaving 4 bases not matched to a gene. The DNA for the CDR3 is TGTGCCAGCAGCGGACAGGGGGCGTGGACTGAAGCTTTCTTT. Amino acids: CASSGQGAWTEAFF.

The chain links TRBV2 to TRBJ1-1; D is possibly TRBD1 (5 bases). The germline gives CDR1 SNHLY, CDR2 FYNNEI. The ends were cut back, 6 bases at V and 1 base at J, with 15 bases in the middle. This CDR3 contains 15 residues. The CDR3 DNA is TGTGCCAGCAGAAAAAACATGGGGCCGAACACTGAAGCTTTCTTT. This translates into CASRKNMGPNTEAFF.

This clone was observed a handful of times. The chain combines TRBV18 with TRBJ1-1; 10 bases are shared with TRBD1. CDR3 size: 15 residues. The V gene's germline CDR1 is KGHSH and CDR2 LQKENI. After removal of 5 bases from V and 0 bases from J, the junction contained 3 bases not matched to a gene. CDR3 protein: CASSTGTGVNTEAFF. The CDR3 region has the DNA TGTGCCAGCTCAACCGGGACAGGGGTGAACACTGAAGCTTTCTTT.

The J gene is TRBJ2-7, the V gene TRBV6-1, with D unresolved. Looked up from germline, CDR1 is MNHNS and CDR2 is SASEGT. This CDR3 contains 14 residues. Deletions cut 7 bases from V and 3 bases from J, with 16 bases between. CDR3 in DNA: TGTGCCAGCACTGCTGCCGGGTCCATCTACGAGCAGTACTTC. Translated, it gives CASTAAGSIYEQYF.

The gene calls are TRBV29-1 and TRBJ2-7, with TRBD1 identical over 7 bases. With V trimmed by 5 bases and J by 3 bases, 4 bases remained unmatched. Germline CDR1 and CDR2: SQVTM and ANQGSEA. CDR3 length equals 12 residues. CDR3 loop: CSVRQGVYEQYF. The CDR3 DNA follows: TGCAGCGTTCGACAGGGCGTCTACGAGCAGTACTTC.

A few counts support this clone. This chain connects TRBV27 to TRBJ1-2, with 9 bases lining up with TRBD1. The trim removed 4 bases at V and 2 bases at J, leaving 2 bases unmatched. There are 14 residues in the CDR3. CDR1 is MNHEY and CDR2 is SMNVEV in the germline V gene (reference sequence). The CDR3 here is CASSSGQGNYGYTF. The CDR3 DNA reads as TGTGCCAGCAGTTCGGGACAGGGCAACTATGGCTACACCTTC.